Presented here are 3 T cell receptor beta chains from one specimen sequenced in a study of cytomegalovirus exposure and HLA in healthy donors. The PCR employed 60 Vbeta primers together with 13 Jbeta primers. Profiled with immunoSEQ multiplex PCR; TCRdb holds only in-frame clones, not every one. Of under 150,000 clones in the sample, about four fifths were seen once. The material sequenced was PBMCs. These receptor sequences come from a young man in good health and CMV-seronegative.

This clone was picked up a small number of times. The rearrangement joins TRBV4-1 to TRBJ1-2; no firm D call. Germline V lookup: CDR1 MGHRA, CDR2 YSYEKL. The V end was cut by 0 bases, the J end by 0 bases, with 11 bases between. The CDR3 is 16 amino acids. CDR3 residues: CASSQEIAGSNYGYTF. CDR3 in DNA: TGCGCCAGCAGCCAAGAGATTGCGGGTTCTAACTATGGCTACACCTTC.

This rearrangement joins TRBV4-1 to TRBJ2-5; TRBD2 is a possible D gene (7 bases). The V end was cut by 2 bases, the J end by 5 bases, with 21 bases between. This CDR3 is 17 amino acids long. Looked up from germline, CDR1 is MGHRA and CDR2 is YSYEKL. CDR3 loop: CASSQLPIGGLYETQYF. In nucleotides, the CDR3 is TGCGCCAGCAGCCAACTACCAATCGGGGGGCTGTATGAGACCCAGTACTTC.

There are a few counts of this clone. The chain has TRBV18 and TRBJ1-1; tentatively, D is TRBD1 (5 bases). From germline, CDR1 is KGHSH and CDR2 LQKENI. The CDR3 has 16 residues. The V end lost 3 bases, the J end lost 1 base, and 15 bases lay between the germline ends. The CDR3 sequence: CASSPKTDHTNTEAFF. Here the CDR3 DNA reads TGTGCCAGCTCACCGAAGACAGATCACACGAACACTGAAGCTTTCTTT.